A single sample gave rise to the 20 T cell receptor beta chains below, sequenced in a study of patients and donors after allogeneic stem cell transplantation. TCRdb independently ran MiXCR on the RT-PCR reads; one entry per CDR3 protein. The table shows about 200,000 distinct CDR3 sequences, with more than 35% occurring only once. Sample: blood, either unsorted or a sorted T cell fraction (not recorded which). The receptors come from a human donor who was either an allogeneic HSCT recipient or a stem cell or donor lymphocyte infusion donor (not recorded which). It is not recorded whose cells these are; they may come from a transplant donor.

The genes are TRBV7-9 and TRBJ1-6; no clear D gene. V was trimmed by 4 bases and J by 7 bases, leaving 11 bases between them. Germline loops: CDR1 SEHNR, CDR2 FQNEAQ (reference sequence). The CDR3 has 14 residues. CDR3 loop: CASSYLGPNSPLHF. CDR3 in DNA: TGTGCCAGCAGCTACCTTGGGCCCAATTCACCCCTCCACTTT. Full variable domain (rest looked up from reference TRBV7-9 and TRBJ1-6): DTGVSQNPRHKITKRGQNVTFRCDPISEHNRLYWYRQTLGQGPEFLTYFQNEAQLEKSRLLSDRFSAERPKGSFSTLEIQRTEQGDSAMYLCASSYLGPNSPLHFGNGTRLTVT.

The chain recombines TRBV7-9 with TRBJ1-1; TRBD1 is a possible D gene (6 bases). The CDR3 sequence is 14 residues long. Germline loops: CDR1 SEHNR, CDR2 FQNEAQ (reference sequence). V was clipped by 2 bases and J by 4 bases, with 11 bases between them. The CDR3 loop is CASSLHPGATEAFF. The CDR3 bases are TGTGCCAGCAGCTTACACCCGGGGGCCACTGAAGCTTTCTTT.

The rearrangement links TRBV24-1 to TRBJ2-3; 10 bases match TRBD2. Germline CDR1 KGHDR, CDR2 SFDVKD. J lost 3 bases, V lost 3 bases, and 2 bases had no gene match. This CDR3 is 15 amino acids long. The CDR3 protein is CATSDPTSGTDTQYF. The CDR3 DNA reads as TGTGCCACCAGTGATCCGACTAGCGGGACAGATACGCAGTATTTT.

The V gene is TRBV27, the J gene TRBJ2-1; no definite D call. The CDR3 is made up of 16 amino acids. V was clipped by 10 bases and J by 0 bases, with 19 bases between them. Germline V gene lookup returns CDR1 MNHEY and CDR2 SMNVEV (reference sequence). This CDR3 is CATSLRPLLSYNEQFF. The CDR3, as DNA: TGTGCCACCTCACTTCGACCCCTCCTCTCCTACAATGAGCAGTTCTTC.

A word on this clonotype: The DNA is omitted, as the CDR3 cannot be located on it reliably, and the CDR3 follows TCRdb's listing. The chain joins TRBV20-1 to TRBJ2-7; TRBD1 is taken as the D call from the table, unchecked against the DNA. Germline assignment: CDR1 DFQATT and CDR2 SNEGSKA (reference sequence). The CDR3 is 14 amino acids long, termini counted. The CDR3 sequence: CSALWTRGAYEQYF.

This clonotype was picked up a small number of times. The rearrangement joins TRBV29-1 to TRBJ2-7, with 7 positions matching TRBD1. Germline-derived CDR1 and CDR2 are SQVTM and ANQGSEA. The CDR3 extends over 15 amino acids. V shed 1 base, J shed 4 bases, and the junction held 10 bases outside the gene matches. The CDR3 bases are TGCAGCGTTGAAGGCAACGGGGACAGTATTTACGAGCAGTACTTC. Its translation is CSVEGNGDSIYEQYF.

Only a few counts were recorded for this clonotype. This chain connects TRBV5-1 to TRBJ2-7; the match to TRBD2 covers 7 bases. V was pared by 2 bases and J by 4 bases, with 9 bases of the junction left unmatched. The germline gives CDR1 SGHRS, CDR2 YFSETQ. The CDR3 sequence is 15 residues long. The CDR3 coding sequence is TGCGCCAGCAGCTTAGGAGGGACTAAGCAATACGAGCAGTACTTC. Translating it yields CASSLGGTKQYEQYF.

This clonotype was recorded a few times. CDR3 residues: CASTPARNTEAFF. In DNA, the CDR3 is TGTGCCAGCACCCCGGCAAGGAACACTGAAGCTTTCTTT. V is TRBV6-2 or TRBV6-3 and J is TRBJ1-1; D is undetermined. The germline V and J ends were trimmed by 7 bases and 1 base, with 10 bases remaining between them. CDR3 length: 13 residues. Germline V gene sequence: CDR1 MNHEY, CDR2 SVGEGT.

The rearrangement uses TRBV28 and TRBJ2-7; a possible D gene is TRBD2 (5 bases). The CDR3 is 14 amino acids. V shed 2 bases and J shed 5 bases, with 13 bases lying between them. Germline values: CDR1 MDHEN, CDR2 SYDVKM. CDR3 in amino acids: CASSLVLRGDEQYF. The CDR3 nucleotides read TGTGCCAGCAGTTTAGTTCTTCGGGGTGACGAGCAGTACTTC.

The chain employs TRBV25-1 and TRBJ1-5, with a weak D call TRBD1 (6 bases). V lost 6 bases to trimming and J lost 2 bases, with 17 bases between them. Germline V gene sequence: CDR1 MGHDK, CDR2 SYGVNS. This CDR3 contains 16 residues. The CDR3 region is CASSPGAGDGNQPQHF. The CDR3 DNA reads TGTGCCAGCAGCCCAGGGGCAGGGGACGGCAATCAGCCCCAGCATTTT.

In this sample, this clonotype turned up a few times. CDR3 in DNA: TGTGCCAGCAGCCTGGGACTCTTACAAGAGACCCAGTACTTC. The encoded protein is CASSLGLLQETQYF. V usage is TRBV11-2 and J usage is TRBJ2-5; perhaps TRBD2 as D (6 bases). CDR3 length equals 14 residues. V was trimmed by 5 bases and J by 2 bases, leaving 12 bases between them. The germline V gene encodes CDR1 SGHAT and CDR2 FQNNGV. The full variable domain, with the rest looked up from reference TRBV11-2 and TRBJ2-5, is EAGVAQSPRYKIIEKRQSVAFWCNPISGHATLYWYQQILGQGPKLLIQFQNNGVVDDSQLPKDRFSAERLKGVDSTLKIQPAKLEDSAVYLCASSLGLLQETQYFGPGTRLLVL.

The chain employs TRBV27 and TRBJ2-1; TRBD2 aligns across 11 bases. This CDR3 comprises 16 residues. V was clipped by 0 bases and J by 7 bases; unmatched bases: 5. The germline gives CDR1 MNHEY, CDR2 SMNVEV (reference sequence). CDR3 nucleotides: TGTGCCAGCAGTTTATCGTTGGTAGCGGGAGGGAATGAGCAGTTCTTC. Its protein product is CASSLSLVAGGNEQFF.

CDR3 sequence reads: CASSRSGLANRNEQFF. The DNA of the CDR3 is TGTGCCAGCAGCCGCTCGGGACTAGCGAATAGGAATGAGCAGTTCTTC. The chain uses TRBV7-2 and TRBJ2-1; 10 nucleotides agree with TRBD2. J lost 7 bases, V lost 5 bases, and 11 bases had no gene match. CDR1 is SGHTA, CDR2 FQGNSA, per germline. The CDR3 runs to 16 residues.

This chain uses TRBV14 with TRBJ2-3, with D unclear. CDR3 length: 18 amino acids. V lost 2 bases to trimming and J lost 3 bases, with 21 bases between them. From germline, CDR1 is SGHDN and CDR2 FVKESK. The CDR3 region is CASSQIPATNFRTDTQYF. CDR3 nucleotides: TGTGCCAGCAGCCAAATACCAGCTACTAATTTTAGGACAGATACGCAGTATTTT.

This clonotype was detected a few times. The chain carries TRBV29-1 and TRBJ2-7; 8 positions agree with TRBD2. Unmatched junction bases numbered 9, after V lost 6 bases and J lost 2 bases. Germline V lookup: CDR1 SQVTM, CDR2 ANQGSEA. This CDR3 comprises 14 residues. The CDR3 DNA reads as TGCAGCGTGAGAGCGGGAGTGTCCGCCTACGAGCAGTACTTC. Translation: CSVRAGVSAYEQYF.

This clonotype appeared many times. The chain couples TRBV4-3 to TRBJ1-2; TRBD1 agrees at 7 bases. CDR3 length equals 15 residues. The trim removed 0 bases at V and 7 bases at J, leaving 8 bases unmatched. Germline V CDR1 and CDR2: LGHNA, YSLEER. The CDR3 DNA sequence: TGCGCCAGCAGCCAAGATCACAGGGGAAGGGCTGGCTACACCTTC. It is translated as CASSQDHRGRAGYTF.

This clonotype was counted only a few times. CDR3 protein: CASSDPARGVSRGYTF. CDR3 sequence (DNA): TGCGCCAGCAGTGACCCCGCGCGGGGGGTCAGTCGGGGCTACACCTTC. The chain has TRBV10-2 and TRBJ1-2; a weak D match, TRBD1 (5 bases). Per the germline V gene, CDR1 is WSHSY and CDR2 is SAAADI. The CDR3 consists of 16 residues. The V and J ends lost 3 bases and 8 bases respectively, with 22 bases between them.

The chain carries TRBV6-5 and TRBJ2-7, with D perhaps given as TRBD1 or TRBD2 (6 bases each). CDR1 and CDR2 (germline): MNHEY, SVGAGI. The CDR3 covers 13 residues. Trimming shortened V by 8 bases and J by 7 bases, and 18 bases separated the two germline ends. Written as DNA, the CDR3 is TGTGCCAGCGTGGGGGGCCAGGTTGGGGAGCAGTACTTC. Its translation: CASVGGQVGEQYF.

V usage is TRBV20-1 and J usage is TRBJ1-1; TRBD1 agrees at 7 bases. The CDR3 runs 14 residues. With 0 bases clipped from V and 2 bases from J, the junction kept 3 bases outside the gene matches. The V gene's germline CDR1 is DFQATT and CDR2 SNEGSKA (reference sequence). The CDR3: CSAREDRTNTEAFF. For the CDR3, the DNA is TGCAGTGCTAGAGAGGACAGGACTAACACTGAAGCTTTCTTT.

The J gene is TRBJ1-5, the V gene TRBV2; no clear D gene. In germline, CDR1 is SNHLY, CDR2 FYNNEI. This CDR3 has 14 amino acids. The V end was cut by 6 bases, the J end by 2 bases, with 11 bases between. The CDR3 nucleotides read TGTGCCAGCAGAGGTGGAGTGGGCAATCAGCCCCAGCATTTT. Residues: CASRGGVGNQPQHF.